The 3 T cell receptor beta chains in this list originate from one sample, sequenced in a study of CD8 T cell repertoires and HIV-1 epitope variants. Antigens for these TCRs are unknown. Sequencing was performed with immunoSEQ multiplex PCR; in TCRdb, only in-frame clones are kept and a portion is missing. The sample lists approximately 5,100 clones, about 68% occurring once. The sequenced material came from cultured CD8+ T cells derived from PBMCs. These receptors all come from a male donor with HIV.

This clone is a singleton in its sample. The chain is built from TRBV6-6 and TRBJ2-1; 7 bases line up with TRBD2. The CDR3 is 12 amino acids. V shed 6 bases, J shed 9 bases, and the junction held 5 bases outside the gene matches. Germline V lookup: CDR1 MNHNY, CDR2 SVGAGI (reference sequence). DNA of the CDR3: TGTGCCAGCAGCCTCGGCGGGGGTGAGCAGTTCTTC. As protein: CASSLGGGEQFF.

This chain links TRBV4-2 with TRBJ2-3; TRBD2 agrees at 9 bases. Germline assignment: CDR1 LGHNA and CDR2 YNFKEQ. The junction had 8 bases not matched to a gene; V was cut back by 1 base and J by 0 bases. The CDR3 loop spans 18 amino acids. The CDR3 is CASSQVGKLAGSTDTQYF. Here the CDR3 DNA reads TGTGCCAGCAGCCAAGTAGGGAAGCTAGCGGGGAGCACAGATACGCAGTATTTT.

J is TRBJ2-7 and V is TRBV5-1; 10 nucleotides line up with TRBD1. The CDR3 runs 15 residues. V was clipped by 4 bases and J by 6 bases; unmatched bases: 10. Germline V gives CDR1 SGHRS, CDR2 YFSETQ. The CDR3 region is CASSPEGQGIREQYF. DNA of the CDR3: TGCGCCAGCAGCCCGGAGGGACAGGGGATTCGCGAGCAGTACTTC. Variable domain in full (rest from reference TRBV5-1 and TRBJ2-7): KAGVTQTPRYLIKTRGQQVTLSCSPISGHRSVSWYQQTPGQGLQFLFEYFSETQRNKGNFPGRFSGRQFSNSRSEMNVSTLELGDSALYLCASSPEGQGIREQYFGPGTRLTVT.